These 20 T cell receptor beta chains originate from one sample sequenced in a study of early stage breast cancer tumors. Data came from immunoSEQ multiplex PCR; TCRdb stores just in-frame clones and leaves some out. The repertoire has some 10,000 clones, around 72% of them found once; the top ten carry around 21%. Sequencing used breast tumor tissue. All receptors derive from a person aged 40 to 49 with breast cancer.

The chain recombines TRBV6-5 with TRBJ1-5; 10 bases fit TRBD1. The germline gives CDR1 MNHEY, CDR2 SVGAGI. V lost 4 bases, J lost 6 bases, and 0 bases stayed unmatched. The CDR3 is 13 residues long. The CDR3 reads CASSWDRGQPQHF. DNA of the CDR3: TGTGCCAGCAGTTGGGACAGGGGTCAGCCCCAGCATTTT.

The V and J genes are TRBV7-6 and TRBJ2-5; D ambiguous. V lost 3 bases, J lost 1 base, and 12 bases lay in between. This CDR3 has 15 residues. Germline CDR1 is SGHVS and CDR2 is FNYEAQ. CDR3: CASSFSPASQETQYF. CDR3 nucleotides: TGTGCCAGCAGCTTCTCCCCGGCATCCCAAGAGACCCAGTACTTC.

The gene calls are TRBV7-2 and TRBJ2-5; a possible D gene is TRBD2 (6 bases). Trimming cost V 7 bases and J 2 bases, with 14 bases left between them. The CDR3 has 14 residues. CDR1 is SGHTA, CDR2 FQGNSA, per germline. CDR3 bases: TGTGCCAGCATGCGGGGTTTTTCACAAGAGACCCAGTACTTC. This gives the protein CASMRGFSQETQYF. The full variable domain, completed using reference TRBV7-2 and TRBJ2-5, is GAGVSQSPSNKVTEKGKDVELRCDPISGHTALYWYRQSLGQGLEFLIYFQGNSAPDKSGLPSDRFSAERTGGSVSTLTIQRTQQEDSAVYLCASMRGFSQETQYFGPGTRLLVL.

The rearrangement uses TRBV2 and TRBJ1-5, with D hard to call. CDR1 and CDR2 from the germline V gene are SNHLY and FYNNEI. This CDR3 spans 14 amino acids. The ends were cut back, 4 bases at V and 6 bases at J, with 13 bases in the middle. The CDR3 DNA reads TGTGCCAGCAGTGGCGAAAGGGCGGCTCAGCCCCAGCATTTT. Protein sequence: CASSGERAAQPQHF.

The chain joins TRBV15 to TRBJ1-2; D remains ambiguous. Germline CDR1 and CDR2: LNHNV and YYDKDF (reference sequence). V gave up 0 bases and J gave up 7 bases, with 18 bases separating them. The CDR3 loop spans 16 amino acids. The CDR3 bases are TGTGCCACCAGCAGAGATAGGGAGGGCGGAGTTTTTGGCTACACCTTC. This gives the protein CATSRDREGGVFGYTF.

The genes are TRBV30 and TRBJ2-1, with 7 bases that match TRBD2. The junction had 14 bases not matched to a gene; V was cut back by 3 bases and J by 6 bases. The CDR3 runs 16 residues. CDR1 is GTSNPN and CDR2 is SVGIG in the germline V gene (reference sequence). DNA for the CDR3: TGTGCCTGGAGACAACGTGGGGACTATCTCTCCAATGAGCAGTTCTTC. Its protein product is CAWRQRGDYLSNEQFF.

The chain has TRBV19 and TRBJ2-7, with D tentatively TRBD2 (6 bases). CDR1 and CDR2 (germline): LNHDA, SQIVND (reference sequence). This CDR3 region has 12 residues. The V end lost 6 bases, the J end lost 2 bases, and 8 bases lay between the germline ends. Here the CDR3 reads CASSPGAYEQYF. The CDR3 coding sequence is TGTGCCAGTAGCCCGGGGGCCTACGAGCAGTACTTC.

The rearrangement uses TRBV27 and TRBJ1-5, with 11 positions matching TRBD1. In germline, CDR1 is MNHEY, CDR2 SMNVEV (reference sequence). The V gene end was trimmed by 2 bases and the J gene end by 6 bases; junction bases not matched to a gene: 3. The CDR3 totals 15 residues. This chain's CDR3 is CASSLGTGGSQPQHF. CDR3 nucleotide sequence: TGTGCCAGCAGTTTAGGGACAGGGGGGTCTCAGCCCCAGCATTTT.

As DNA, the CDR3 is TGTGCCAGCAGCCCAGAACGGTCGGGACTGAGTGAGCAGTTCTTC. This sequence encodes CASSPERSGLSEQFF. This chain uses TRBV11-2 with TRBJ2-1; perhaps TRBD2 as D (6 bases). V was cut by 5 bases and J by 9 bases, with 20 bases left in between. The CDR3 sequence is 15 residues long. Germline CDR1 and CDR2: SGHAT and FQNNGV.

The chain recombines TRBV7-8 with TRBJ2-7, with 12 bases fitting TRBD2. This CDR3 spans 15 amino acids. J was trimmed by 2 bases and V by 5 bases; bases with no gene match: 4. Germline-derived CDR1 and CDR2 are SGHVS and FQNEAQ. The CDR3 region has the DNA TGTGCCAGCAGCGCTAGCGGGAGGGTTCCCTACGAGCAGTACTTC. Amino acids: CASSASGRVPYEQYF.

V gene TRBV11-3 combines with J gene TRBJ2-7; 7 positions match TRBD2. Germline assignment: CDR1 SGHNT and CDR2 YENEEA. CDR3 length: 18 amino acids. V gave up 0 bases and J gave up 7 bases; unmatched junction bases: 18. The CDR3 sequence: CASSLDGPEASGRGEQYF. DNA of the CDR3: TGTGCCAGCAGCTTAGATGGGCCCGAGGCTAGCGGACGAGGGGAGCAGTACTTC.

The CDR3 sequence: CASLSGSTYEQYF. CDR3 nucleotides: TGTGCCAGTCTATCGGGTAGTACCTACGAGCAGTACTTC. The chain combines TRBV28 with TRBJ2-7; D remains ambiguous. Germline CDR1 and CDR2: MDHEN and SYDVKM. The CDR3 sequence is 13 residues long. The V end lost 9 bases, the J end lost 2 bases, and 14 bases lay between the germline ends.

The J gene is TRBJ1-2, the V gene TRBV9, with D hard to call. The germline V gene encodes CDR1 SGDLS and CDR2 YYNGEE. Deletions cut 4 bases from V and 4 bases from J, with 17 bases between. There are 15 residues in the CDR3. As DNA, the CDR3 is TGTGCCAGCAGCCTGGACGGGGAGGGTAGCTATGGCTACACCTTC. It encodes CASSLDGEGSYGYTF.

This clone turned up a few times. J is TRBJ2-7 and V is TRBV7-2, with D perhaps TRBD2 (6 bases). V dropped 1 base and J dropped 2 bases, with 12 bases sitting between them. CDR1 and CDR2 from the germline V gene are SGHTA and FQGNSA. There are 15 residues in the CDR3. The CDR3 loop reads CASSLEGTSTYEQYF. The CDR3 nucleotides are TGTGCCAGCAGCTTAGAAGGGACTTCTACCTACGAGCAGTACTTC.

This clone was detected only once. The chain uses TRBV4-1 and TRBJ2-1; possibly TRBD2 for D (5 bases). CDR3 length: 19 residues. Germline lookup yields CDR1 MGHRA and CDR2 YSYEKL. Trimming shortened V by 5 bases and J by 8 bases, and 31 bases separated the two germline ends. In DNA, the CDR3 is TGCGCCAGCAGCTCAAAACCCACCTGGGAGAGAAGTTTTGGAGATGAGCAGTTCTTC. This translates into CASSSKPTWERSFGDEQFF.

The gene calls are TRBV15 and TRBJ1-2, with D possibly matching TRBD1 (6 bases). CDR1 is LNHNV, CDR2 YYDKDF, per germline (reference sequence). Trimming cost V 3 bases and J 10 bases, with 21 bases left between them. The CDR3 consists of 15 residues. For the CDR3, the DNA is TGTGCCACCAGCAGGAGGGGGGGGACTTATCAGGCCTACACCTTC. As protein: CATSRRGGTYQAYTF.

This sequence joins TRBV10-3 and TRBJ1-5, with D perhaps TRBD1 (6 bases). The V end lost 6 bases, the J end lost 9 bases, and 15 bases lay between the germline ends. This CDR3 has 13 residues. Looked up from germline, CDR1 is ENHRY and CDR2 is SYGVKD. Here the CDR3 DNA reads TGTGCCATCAGCCCAGGGGACGGGCGGCCCCAGCATTTT. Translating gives CAISPGDGRPQHF.

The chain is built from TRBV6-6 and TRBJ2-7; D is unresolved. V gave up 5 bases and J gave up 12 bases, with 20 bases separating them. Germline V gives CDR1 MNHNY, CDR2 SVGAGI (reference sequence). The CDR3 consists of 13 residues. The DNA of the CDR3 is TGTGCCAGCAGTCAACCCCCCTCAAGGTTCTCGTACTTC. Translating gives CASSQPPSRFSYF.

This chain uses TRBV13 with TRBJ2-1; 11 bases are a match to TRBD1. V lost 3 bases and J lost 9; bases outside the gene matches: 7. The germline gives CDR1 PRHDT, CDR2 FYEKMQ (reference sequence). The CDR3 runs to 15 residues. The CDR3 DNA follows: TGTGCCAGCAGCTTTTTCGGGACAGGGGGTGGTGAGCAGTTCTTC. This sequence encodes CASSFFGTGGGEQFF.

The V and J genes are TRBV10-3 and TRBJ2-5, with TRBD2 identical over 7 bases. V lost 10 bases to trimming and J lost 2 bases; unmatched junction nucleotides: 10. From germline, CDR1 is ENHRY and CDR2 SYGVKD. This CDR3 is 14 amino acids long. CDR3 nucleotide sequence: TGTGCCACCCTCCAGGCGGGAGTTCAAGAGACCCAGTACTTC. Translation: CATLQAGVQETQYF.